This entry lists 10 T cell receptor beta chains sequenced from one sample in a study of T cell repertoires in cytomegalovirus infection (dated by TCRdb to the late 2010s). Instrument on record: Illumina HiSeq 1500. TCRdb ran its own pipeline on the public reads, namely fastp trimming at Q25 and MiXCR clone calling, and kept in-frame beta chains. Rows with one shared CDR3 protein collapse into an entry with the most common genes and DNA. The sample has tens of thousands of distinct CDR3 sequences on record, just under 4% of them singletons. The ten largest clones take up 22% of the sample. The material sequenced was PBMCs. The receptors stem from a human donor in good health (CMV status not recorded). Some clones in this sample may be carry-over from other donors' samples.

At least ten counts were recorded for this clonotype. The chain has TRBV5-6 and TRBJ2-5, with D possibly being TRBD1 (6 bases). Germline loops: CDR1 SGHDT, CDR2 YYEEEE. Trimming shortened V by 0 bases and J by 4 bases, and 10 bases separated the two germline ends. The CDR3 consists of 14 residues. CDR3 residues: CASSLGPRGETQYF. The CDR3 coding sequence is TGTGCCAGCAGCTTGGGCCCCAGGGGAGAGACCCAGTACTTC.

This clonotype turned up a few times. The genes are TRBV6-5 and TRBJ2-7; 8 bases match TRBD1. With 4 bases clipped from V and 3 bases from J, the junction kept 5 bases outside the gene matches. Germline V lookup: CDR1 MNHEY, CDR2 SVGAGI. The CDR3 length is 14 residues. The CDR3 region has the DNA TGTGCCAGCAGTTCGAGACAGGGGTACTACGAGCAGTACTTC. Its translation is CASSSRQGYYEQYF.

The sample holds many counts of this clonotype. The rearrangement joins TRBV5-1 to TRBJ2-7; D unclear. Trimming removed 0 bases from V and 2 bases from J, with 9 bases in between. The CDR3 covers 14 residues. The germline CDR1 and CDR2 sequences are SGHRS and YFSETQ. The CDR3 loop is CASSLGNPPYEQYF. DNA of the CDR3: TGCGCCAGCAGCTTGGGTAACCCCCCCTACGAGCAGTACTTC.

This clonotype was counted many times. The chain is built from TRBV7-2 and TRBJ1-1; 9 positions agree with TRBD1. Per the germline V gene, CDR1 is SGHTA and CDR2 is FQGNSA. The CDR3 is 15 residues long. V dropped 6 bases and J dropped 4; count of bases not matched to a gene: 9. CDR3 residues: CASRLNRGQGTEAFF. CDR3 sequence (DNA): TGTGCCAGCAGACTTAACAGGGGGCAGGGCACTGAAGCTTTCTTT.

Many counts were recorded for this clonotype. This sequence joins TRBV7-2 and TRBJ1-1; maybe TRBD1 (5 bases). Trimming took off 6 bases at V and 3 bases at J, with 14 bases between the two ends. The germline V gene encodes CDR1 SGHTA and CDR2 FQGNSA. The CDR3 runs 14 residues. The DNA for the CDR3 is TGTGCCAGCAGGCGGGGCATGGGGGACACTGAAGCTTTCTTT. Its translation is CASRRGMGDTEAFF.

The sample holds many counts of this clonotype. The chain combines TRBV7-8 with TRBJ2-1; D is undetermined. The germline V gene encodes CDR1 SGHVS and CDR2 FQNEAQ. The CDR3 runs 16 residues. The V end was cut by 4 bases, the J end by 4 bases, with 17 bases between. The chain's CDR3 is CASSSISMSSYNEQFF. The CDR3, as DNA: TGTGCCAGCAGCTCCATTTCAATGTCTAGTTACAATGAGCAGTTCTTC.

At least ten counts were recorded for this clonotype. J is TRBJ2-7 and V is TRBV7-6; 8 bases fit TRBD2. The germline gives CDR1 SGHVS, CDR2 FNYEAQ. CDR3 length equals 16 residues. Trimming removed 2 bases from V and 1 base from J; junction bases left unmatched: 7. The CDR3 DNA follows: TGTGCCAGCAGCTTACGAGGCGGGGGGCGATCCTACGAGCAGTACTTC. As protein: CASSLRGGGRSYEQYF.

This clonotype has a handful of counts. The rearrangement uses TRBV12-3 or TRBV12-4 and TRBJ2-5; D perhaps matches TRBD2 (5 bases). The V and J ends lost 2 bases and 7 bases respectively, with 11 bases between them. This CDR3 has 13 residues. In DNA, the CDR3 is TGTGCCAGCAGTTTAAACAGTGGAGGGACCCAGTACTTC. This encodes CASSLNSGGTQYF.

This clonotype was observed at least ten times. The V gene is TRBV5-1, the J gene TRBJ2-7; the match to TRBD2 covers 8 bases. Per germline, CDR1 SGHRS and CDR2 YFSETQ. This CDR3 region has 13 residues. The V and J ends lost 7 bases and 5 bases, in that order; junction bases with no gene match: 8. The CDR3 sequence is CASGQAGAHEQYF. The CDR3 coding sequence is TGCGCCAGCGGGCAAGCGGGAGCCCACGAGCAGTACTTC.

This clonotype was observed at least ten times. The CDR3 DNA follows: TGTGCCAGCAGCTTAGTCGCTAGCGGGGGCCCGGTGGAGTTCTTC. Its protein is CASSLVASGGPVEFF. The rearrangement joins TRBV7-2 to TRBJ2-1, with TRBD2 matching 10 bases. The CDR3 extends over 15 amino acids. The germline V gene has CDR1 SGHTA and CDR2 FQGNSA. After removal of 1 base from V and 14 bases from J, the junction contained 11 bases not matched to a gene.